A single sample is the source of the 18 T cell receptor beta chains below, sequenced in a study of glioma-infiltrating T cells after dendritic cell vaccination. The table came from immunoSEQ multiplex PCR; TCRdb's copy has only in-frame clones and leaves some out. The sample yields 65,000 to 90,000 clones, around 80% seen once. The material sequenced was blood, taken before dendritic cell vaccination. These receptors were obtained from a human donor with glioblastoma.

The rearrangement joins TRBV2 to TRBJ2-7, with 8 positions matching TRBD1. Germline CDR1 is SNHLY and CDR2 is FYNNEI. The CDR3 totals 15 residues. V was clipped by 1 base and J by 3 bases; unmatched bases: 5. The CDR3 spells CASSEGGQDIYEQYF. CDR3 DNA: TGTGCCAGCAGTGAAGGGGGACAGGACATCTACGAGCAGTACTTC.

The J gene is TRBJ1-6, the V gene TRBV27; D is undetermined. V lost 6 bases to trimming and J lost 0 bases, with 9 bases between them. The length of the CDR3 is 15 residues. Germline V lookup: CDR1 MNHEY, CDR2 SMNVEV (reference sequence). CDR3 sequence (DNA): TGTGCCAGCAGAACCCGGAGCTCCTATAATTCACCCCTCCACTTT. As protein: CASRTRSSYNSPLHF.

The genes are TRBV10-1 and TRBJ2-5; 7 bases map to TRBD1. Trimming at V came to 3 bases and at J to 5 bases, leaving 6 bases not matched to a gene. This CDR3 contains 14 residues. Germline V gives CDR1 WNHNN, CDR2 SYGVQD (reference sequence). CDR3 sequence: CASSDRQGRETQYF. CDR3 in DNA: TGCGCCAGCAGTGACCGACAGGGTCGGGAGACCCAGTACTTC.

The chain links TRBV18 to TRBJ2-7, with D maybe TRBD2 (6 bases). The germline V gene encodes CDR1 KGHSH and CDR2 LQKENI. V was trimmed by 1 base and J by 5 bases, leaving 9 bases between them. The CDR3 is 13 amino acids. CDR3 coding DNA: TGTGCCAGCTCACCACGACTAGAAGACGAGCAGTACGTC. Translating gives CASSPRLEDEQYV.

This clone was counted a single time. The CDR3 DNA reads TGCGCCAGCAGCCAAGTCCTACAATTCACGACAGGGGACTATGGCTACACCTTC. Amino acids: CASSQVLQFTTGDYGYTF. The V call is TRBV4-1, the J call TRBJ1-2; 8 nucleotides match TRBD1. Germline V gene lookup returns CDR1 MGHRA and CDR2 YSYEKL. The J segment lost 3 bases and the V segment lost 1 base, leaving 13 bases of the junction unmatched. The CDR3 has 18 residues.

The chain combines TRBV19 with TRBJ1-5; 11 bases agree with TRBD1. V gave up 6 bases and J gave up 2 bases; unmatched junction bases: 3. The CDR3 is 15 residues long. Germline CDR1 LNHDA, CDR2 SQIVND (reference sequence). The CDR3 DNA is TGTGCCAGTAGGAGGACAGGGGGCGGCAATCAGCCCCAGCATTTT. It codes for CASRRTGGGNQPQHF. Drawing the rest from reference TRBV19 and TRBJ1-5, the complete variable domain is DGGITQSPKYLFRKEGQNVTLSCEQNLNHDAMYWYRQDPGQGLRLIYYSQIVNDFQKGDIAEGYSVSREKKESFPLTVTSAQKNPTAFYLCASRRTGGGNQPQHFGDGTRLSIL.

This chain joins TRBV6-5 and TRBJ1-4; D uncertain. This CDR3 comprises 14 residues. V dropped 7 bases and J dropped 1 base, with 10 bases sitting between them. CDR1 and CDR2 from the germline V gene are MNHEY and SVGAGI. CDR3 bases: TGTGCCAGCATGAGCGTAGGAACTAATGAAAAACTGTTTTTT. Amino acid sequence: CASMSVGTNEKLFF.

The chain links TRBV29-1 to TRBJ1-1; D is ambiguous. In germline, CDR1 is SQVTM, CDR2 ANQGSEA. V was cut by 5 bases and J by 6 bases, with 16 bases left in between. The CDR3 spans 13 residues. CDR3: CSVLSGTRPEAFF. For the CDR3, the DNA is TGCAGCGTTCTATCGGGAACCCGACCTGAAGCTTTCTTT. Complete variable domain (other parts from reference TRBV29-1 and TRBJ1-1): SAVISQKPSRDICQRGTSLTIQCQVDSQVTMMFWYRQQPGQSLTLIATANQGSEATYESGFVIDKFPISRPNLTFSTLTVSNMSPEDSSIYLCSVLSGTRPEAFFGQGTRLTVV.

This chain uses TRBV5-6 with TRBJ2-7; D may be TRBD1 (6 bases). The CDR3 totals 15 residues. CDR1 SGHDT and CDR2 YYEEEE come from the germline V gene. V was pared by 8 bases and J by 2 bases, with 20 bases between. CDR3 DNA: TGTGCCAGTAAACCAAATCAGGGGTCCCCCTACGAGCAGTACGTC. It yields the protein CASKPNQGSPYEQYV.

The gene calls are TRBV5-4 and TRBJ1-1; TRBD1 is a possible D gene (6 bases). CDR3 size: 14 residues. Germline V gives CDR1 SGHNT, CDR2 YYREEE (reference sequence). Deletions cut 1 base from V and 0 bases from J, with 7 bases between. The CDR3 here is CASSLQGMNTEAFF. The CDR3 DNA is TGTGCCAGCAGCTTGCAGGGGATGAACACTGAAGCTTTCTTT.

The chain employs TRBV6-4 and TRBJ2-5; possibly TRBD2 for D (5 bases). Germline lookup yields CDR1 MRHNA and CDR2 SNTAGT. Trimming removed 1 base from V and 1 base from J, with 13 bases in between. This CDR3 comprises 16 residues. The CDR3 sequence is CASSDWAVRGQETQYF. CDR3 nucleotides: TGTGCCAGCAGTGACTGGGCGGTCCGGGGCCAAGAGACCCAGTACTTC.

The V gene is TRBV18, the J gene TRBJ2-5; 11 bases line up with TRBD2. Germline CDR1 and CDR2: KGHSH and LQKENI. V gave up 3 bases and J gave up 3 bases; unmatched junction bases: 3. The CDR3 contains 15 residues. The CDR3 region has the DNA TGTGCCAGCTCACCGCCGGGACTAGCGGAAGAGACCCAGTACTTC. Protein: CASSPPGLAEETQYF.

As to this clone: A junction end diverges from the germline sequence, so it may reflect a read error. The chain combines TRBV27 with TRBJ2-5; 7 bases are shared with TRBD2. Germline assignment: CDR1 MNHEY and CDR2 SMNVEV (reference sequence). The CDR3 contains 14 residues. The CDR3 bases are TGTGCCAGGGATAATAGGGAGGGCCAAGGGACCCAGTACTTC. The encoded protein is CARDNREGQGTQYF.

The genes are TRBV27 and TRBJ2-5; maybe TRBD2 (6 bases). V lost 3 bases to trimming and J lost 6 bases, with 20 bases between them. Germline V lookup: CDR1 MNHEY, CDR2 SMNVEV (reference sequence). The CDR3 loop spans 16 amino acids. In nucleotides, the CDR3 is TGTGCCAGCAGTTTTGGGGGTAGCGGCCTCAGAAAGACCCAGTACTTC. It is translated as CASSFGGSGLRKTQYF.

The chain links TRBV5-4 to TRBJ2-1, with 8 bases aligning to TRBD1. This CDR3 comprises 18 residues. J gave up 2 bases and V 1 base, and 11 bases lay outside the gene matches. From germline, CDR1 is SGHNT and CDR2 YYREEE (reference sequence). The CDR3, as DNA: TGTGCCAGCAGCTTGTTCGGGACAGGAACCTCCCCCTACAATGAGCAGTTCTTC. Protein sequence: CASSLFGTGTSPYNEQFF.

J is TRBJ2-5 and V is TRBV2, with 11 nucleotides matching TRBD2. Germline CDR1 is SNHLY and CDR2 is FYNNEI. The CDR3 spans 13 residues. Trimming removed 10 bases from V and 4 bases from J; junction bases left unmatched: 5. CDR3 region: CAKSSGGGETQYF. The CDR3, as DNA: TGTGCCAAGAGTAGCGGGGGGGGAGAGACCCAGTACTTC.

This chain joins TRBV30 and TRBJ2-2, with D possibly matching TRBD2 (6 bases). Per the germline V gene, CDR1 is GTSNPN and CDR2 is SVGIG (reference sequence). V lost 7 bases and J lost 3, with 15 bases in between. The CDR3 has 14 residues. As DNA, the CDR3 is TGTGCCTCACTTCCGGGACTTCACACCGGGGAGCTGTTTTTT. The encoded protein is CASLPGLHTGELFF. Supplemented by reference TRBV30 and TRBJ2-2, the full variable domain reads SQTIHQWPATLVQPVGSPLSLECTVEGTSNPNLYWYRQAAGRGLQLLFYSVGIGQISSEVPQNLSASRPQDRQFILSSKKLLLSDSGFYLCASLPGLHTGELFFGEGSRLTVL.

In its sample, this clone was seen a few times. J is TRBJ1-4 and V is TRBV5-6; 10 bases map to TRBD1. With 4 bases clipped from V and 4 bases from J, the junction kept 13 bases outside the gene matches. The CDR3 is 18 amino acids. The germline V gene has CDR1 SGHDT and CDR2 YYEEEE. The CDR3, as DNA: TGTGCCAGCAGCCGTCTAGGGACAGGGGTGCTAGTTAATGAAAAACTGTTTTTT. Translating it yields CASSRLGTGVLVNEKLFF.